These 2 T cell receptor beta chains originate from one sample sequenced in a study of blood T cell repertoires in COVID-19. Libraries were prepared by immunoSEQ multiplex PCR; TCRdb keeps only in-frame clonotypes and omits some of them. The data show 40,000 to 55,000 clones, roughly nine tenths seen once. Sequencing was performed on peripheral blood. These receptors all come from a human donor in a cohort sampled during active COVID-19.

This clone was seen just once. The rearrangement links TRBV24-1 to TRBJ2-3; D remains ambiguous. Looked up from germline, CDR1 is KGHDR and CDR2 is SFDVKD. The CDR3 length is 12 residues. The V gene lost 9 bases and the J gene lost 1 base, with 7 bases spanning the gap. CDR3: CATATGTDTQYF. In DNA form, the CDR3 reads TGTGCCACCGCCACGGGCACAGATACGCAGTATTTT.

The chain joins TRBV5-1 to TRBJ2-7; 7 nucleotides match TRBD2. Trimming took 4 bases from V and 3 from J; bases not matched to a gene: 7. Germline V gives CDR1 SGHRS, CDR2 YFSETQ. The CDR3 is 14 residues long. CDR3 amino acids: CASSVTAGSYEQYV. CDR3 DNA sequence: TGCGCCAGCAGCGTGACAGCGGGAAGCTACGAGCAGTACGTC.